The 21 T cell receptor beta chains given below trace back to one sample, sequenced in a study of shared clonotypes between healthy human individuals. TCRdb keeps only in-frame clones here, not all; method: immunoSEQ multiplex PCR. The sample includes about 2.5 million clones, 92% of them seen just once. Sequences were obtained from naive CD4+ T cells from PBMCs. Subset noted: CD45RA+ positively selected. The receptors here all came from a young man in good health. Some clones in this sample may be carry-over from other donors' samples.

V gene TRBV7-2 combines with J gene TRBJ2-7; a weak D match, TRBD2 (7 bases). CDR1 and CDR2 (germline): SGHTA, FQGNSA. CDR3 length: 16 amino acids. The germline V and J ends were trimmed by 1 base and 4 bases, with 17 bases remaining between them. CDR3 protein: CASSLGPREGGYEQYF. CDR3 DNA sequence: TGTGCCAGCAGCTTAGGCCCCAGGGAGGGGGGGTACGAGCAGTACTTC. The full variable domain, its missing parts supplied by reference TRBV7-2 and TRBJ2-7, is GAGVSQSPSNKVTEKGKDVELRCDPISGHTALYWYRQSLGQGLEFLIYFQGNSAPDKSGLPSDRFSAERTGGSVSTLTIQRTQQEDSAVYLCASSLGPREGGYEQYFGPGTRLTVT.

The V and J genes are TRBV7-9 and TRBJ1-6, with D perhaps matching TRBD1 (6 bases). Germline V lookup: CDR1 SEHNR, CDR2 FQNEAQ (reference sequence). The V and J ends lost 5 bases and 5 bases respectively, with 13 bases between them. This CDR3 region has 15 residues. CDR3 coding DNA: TGTGCCAGCAGCCTACAGGGAGGAGATAATTCACCCCTCCACTTT. Its translation: CASSLQGGDNSPLHF.

This clone was recorded once. This chain joins TRBV6-5 and TRBJ1-1; a weak D match, TRBD1 (6 bases). The CDR3 runs to 11 residues. Trimming stripped 2 bases from V and 11 bases from J, with 9 bases between. The germline gives CDR1 MNHEY, CDR2 SVGAGI. DNA of the CDR3: TGTGCCAGCAGTTACGGGGGCCCGGCTTTCTTT. This encodes CASSYGGPAFF.

This clone was counted only a few times. The identical CDR3 is also encoded by other nucleotide sequences in the sample. The chain combines TRBV5-1 with TRBJ2-2; D call uncertain. The CDR3 totals 13 residues. V was pared by 0 bases and J by 4 bases, with 4 bases between. Germline CDR1 SGHRS, CDR2 YFSETQ. The CDR3 sequence: CASSLGGTGELFF. In DNA form, the CDR3 reads TGCGCCAGCAGCTTGGGTGGCACCGGGGAGCTGTTTTTT.

The chain has TRBV18 and TRBJ1-1, with D possibly being TRBD1 (5 bases). CDR3 length: 13 residues. Germline-derived CDR1 and CDR2 are KGHSH and LQKENI. Between the trimmed V and J ends, which lost 4 bases and 4 bases, there was a span of 10 bases. The CDR3 bases are TGTGCCAGCTCACAAGGGGTTGCCACTGAAGCTTTCTTT. The encoded protein is CASSQGVATEAFF.

The chain joins TRBV5-1 to TRBJ1-1, with D perhaps matching TRBD1 (5 bases). The CDR3 is made up of 14 amino acids. Trimming took 4 bases from V and 5 from J, leaving 15 bases between them. Germline V gives CDR1 SGHRS, CDR2 YFSETQ. CDR3 sequence (DNA): TGCGCCAGCAGCGGCACTCAGGGTTATACTGAAGCTTTCTTT. It encodes CASSGTQGYTEAFF.

For this clone: The same CDR3 arises from other DNA sequences in this sample as well. The chain joins TRBV18 to TRBJ2-1; 8 bases fit TRBD2. Germline trimming cut 3 bases from V and 6 bases from J; bases unmatched to any gene: 1. Germline V gives CDR1 KGHSH, CDR2 LQKENI. CDR3 length equals 13 residues. In DNA, the CDR3 is TGTGCCAGCTCACCGGGGACTAGCAATGAGCAGTTCTTC. Its translation: CASSPGTSNEQFF.

This chain uses TRBV29-1 with TRBJ2-3; D is unclear. CDR3 length: 12 residues. Trimming removed 4 bases at V and 3 bases at J, with 8 bases between. CDR1 and CDR2 from the germline V gene are SQVTM and ANQGSEA. CDR3 in amino acids: CSVAWQTDTQYF. The CDR3 DNA sequence: TGCAGCGTTGCGTGGCAGACAGATACGCAGTATTTT.

The chain couples TRBV5-4 to TRBJ2-7, with 16 nucleotides matching TRBD2. This CDR3 is built from 19 residues. After removal of 2 bases from V and 5 bases from J, the junction contained 13 bases not matched to a gene. Germline-derived CDR1 and CDR2 are SGHNT and YYREEE (reference sequence). CDR3 in DNA: TGTGCCAGCAGCTTACCGGGACTAGCGGGAGGGCCCTCGCCGGACGAGCAGTACTTC. Its protein product is CASSLPGLAGGPSPDEQYF.

Points on this clone: The same CDR3 also results from other DNA sequences found in this sample. The chain carries TRBV20-1 and TRBJ2-5, with unresolved D. Trimming cost V 5 bases and J 2 bases, with 3 bases left between them. Per germline, CDR1 DFQATT and CDR2 SNEGSKA (reference sequence). This CDR3 comprises 10 residues. In DNA form, the CDR3 reads TGCAGTGCTCCTCAAGAGACCCAGTACTTC. As protein: CSAPQETQYF.

This rearrangement joins TRBV9 to TRBJ2-2; weak D call: TRBD2 (5 bases). CDR1 SGDLS and CDR2 YYNGEE come from the germline V gene. This CDR3 comprises 15 residues. V was shortened by 5 bases and J by 4 bases, with 15 bases between the two germline ends. CDR3 loop: CASSTGGSGTGELFF. CDR3 coding DNA: TGTGCCAGCAGTACTGGAGGTTCGGGCACCGGGGAGCTGTTTTTT. The whole variable domain, remainder taken from reference TRBV9 and TRBJ2-2, is DSGVTQTPKHLITATGQRVTLRCSPRSGDLSVYWYQQSLDQGLQFLIQYYNGEERAKGNILERFSAQQFPDLHSELNLSSLELGDSALYFCASSTGGSGTGELFFGEGSRLTVL.

The chain combines TRBV4-1 with TRBJ1-2, with a possible D match to TRBD1 (6 bases). Germline lookup yields CDR1 MGHRA and CDR2 YSYEKL. Trimming shortened V by 4 bases and J by 2 bases, and 14 bases separated the two germline ends. The CDR3 has 15 amino acids. Here the CDR3 DNA reads TGCGCCAGCAGCCCCCCCGGACAGATGAACTATGGCTACACCTTC. It translates to CASSPPGQMNYGYTF.

This rearrangement joins TRBV4-3 to TRBJ2-1, with D unresolved. The V gene lost 1 base and the J gene lost 7 bases, with 20 bases spanning the gap. Germline-derived CDR1 and CDR2 are LGHNA and YSLEER. This CDR3 comprises 17 residues. The CDR3 reads CASSQGATGGLRNEQFF. CDR3 coding DNA: TGCGCCAGCAGCCAAGGGGCCACGGGCGGCCTTAGGAATGAGCAGTTCTTC.

The rearrangement joins TRBV19 to TRBJ1-2, with D possibly being TRBD1 (5 bases). CDR1 LNHDA and CDR2 SQIVND come from the germline V gene (reference sequence). V was cut by 6 bases and J by 5 bases, with 13 bases left in between. The CDR3 runs 13 residues. The CDR3 protein is CASSGDGKYGYTF. DNA for the CDR3: TGTGCCAGTAGCGGGGACGGCAAGTATGGCTACACCTTC.

The chain carries TRBV30 and TRBJ2-3; TRBD2 matches at 7 bases. The CDR3 has 14 amino acids. Germline V gene data show CDR1 as GTSNPN and CDR2 as SVGIG (reference sequence). J gave up 2 bases and V 3 bases, and 5 bases lay outside the gene matches. For the CDR3, the DNA is TGTGCCTGGAGGCAGAGCGGGGCCACAGATACGCAGTATTTT. Amino acid sequence: CAWRQSGATDTQYF.

The chain carries TRBV19 and TRBJ2-7, with a tentative D call TRBD2 (6 bases). This CDR3 is 16 amino acids long. Germline V gives CDR1 LNHDA, CDR2 SQIVND (reference sequence). Trimming left V 5 bases short and J 0 bases short, with 17 bases between. The CDR3 DNA reads TGTGCCAGTAGTCTCAGTGCGGGGAGGAGCTCCTACGAGCAGTACTTC. Translated, it gives CASSLSAGRSSYEQYF.

Comment on this clone: Other DNA sequences in the sample encode the same CDR3. The chain is built from TRBV29-1 and TRBJ1-1; D is undetermined. This CDR3 is 13 amino acids long. Trimming removed 4 bases from V and 0 bases from J, with 9 bases in between. Looked up from germline, CDR1 is SQVTM and CDR2 is ANQGSEA. The DNA of the CDR3 is TGCAGCGTTGTCCGGCTGCTGAACACTGAAGCTTTCTTT. As protein: CSVVRLLNTEAFF.

This chain links TRBV20-1 with TRBJ1-2; D not certain. Germline loops: CDR1 DFQATT, CDR2 SNEGSKA (reference sequence). The CDR3 consists of 11 residues. The DNA for the CDR3 is TGCAGGGCTCATCCAGGTGGTGGCTACACCTTC. It codes for CRAHPGGGYTF.

The chain employs TRBV7-9 and TRBJ2-7, with D perhaps TRBD1 (7 bases). Germline lookup yields CDR1 SEHNR and CDR2 FQNEAQ (reference sequence). Trimming shortened V by 4 bases and J by 7 bases, and 17 bases separated the two germline ends. The CDR3 sequence is 14 residues long. The CDR3 nucleotides are TGTGCCAGCAGCTCGGCAGGGGGGCCCCTTGAGCAGTACTTC. Translated: CASSSAGGPLEQYF.

This chain's CDR3 is CSVDPGHGTQYF. The CDR3 coding sequence is TGCAGCGTTGACCCCGGACACGGTACGCAGTATTTT. This chain joins TRBV29-1 and TRBJ2-3; D is perhaps TRBD1 (5 bases). V lost 3 bases and J 8 bases, leaving 12 bases between the germline ends. Germline V gives CDR1 SQVTM, CDR2 ANQGSEA. The CDR3 loop spans 12 amino acids.

The chain uses TRBV6-5 and TRBJ2-5; D remains unclear. The germline V gene has CDR1 MNHEY and CDR2 SVGAGI. CDR3 size: 13 residues. Trimming shortened V by 6 bases and J by 1 base, and 9 bases separated the two germline ends. DNA for the CDR3: TGTGCCAGCAGCCCATGGGCCCAAGAGACCCAGTACTTC. Amino acid sequence: CASSPWAQETQYF.